Each of the 10 T cell receptor beta chains below was sequenced from the same sample in a study of a mutant IDH1 vaccine in newly diagnosed glioma. This table comes from immunoSEQ multiplex PCR, and its TCRdb copy is limited to in-frame clones, with some not included. The sample has about 75,000 clones, 91% seen once. These TCRs are of unknown antigen specificity. Time point noted: week 5, during vaccination. All doses held 300 ug of mutant IDH1 20-mer peptide, with topical imiquimod. Specimen: PBMCs, collected from a glioma patient whose treatment included an IDH1 peptide vaccine. Every receptor here comes from a woman in her forties or fifties with glioma.

The rearrangement joins TRBV30 to TRBJ1-6; D perhaps matches TRBD1 (5 bases). The germline V gene has CDR1 GTSNPN and CDR2 SVGIG (reference sequence). V shed 0 bases and J shed 9 bases, with 15 bases lying between them. CDR3 length equals 15 residues. CDR3 sequence reads: CAWSVLSGYRSPLHF. Here the CDR3 DNA reads TGTGCCTGGAGTGTACTTTCAGGGTATCGTTCACCCCTCCACTTT.

V is TRBV10-1 and J is TRBJ2-1; TRBD1 is a possible D gene (6 bases). The CDR3 consists of 15 residues. The V and J ends lost 2 bases and 4 bases respectively, with 12 bases between them. Germline CDR1 reads WNHNN; CDR2 reads SYGVQD (reference sequence). This CDR3 is CASSETGSPYNEQFF. The CDR3 nucleotides read TGCGCCAGCAGTGAGACAGGGTCTCCTTACAATGAGCAGTTCTTC.

The rearrangement joins TRBV7-9 to TRBJ2-1, with TRBD1 matching 9 bases. CDR1 and CDR2 from the germline V gene are SEHNR and FQNEAQ (reference sequence). CDR3 length equals 17 residues. The ends lost 5 bases at V and 3 bases at J; junction bases unmatched: 11. The CDR3 here is CASSPPAGTGHYNEQFF. CDR3 in DNA: TGTGCCAGCAGCCCCCCTGCCGGGACAGGGCACTACAATGAGCAGTTCTTC.

The rearrangement joins TRBV5-1 to TRBJ2-2; D gene unclear. Germline loops: CDR1 SGHRS, CDR2 YFSETQ. CDR3 length: 13 amino acids. Trimming took off 4 bases at V and 4 bases at J, with 8 bases between the two ends. The CDR3 loop is CASSPWSTGELFF. The CDR3 nucleotides read TGCGCCAGCAGCCCGTGGTCCACCGGGGAGCTGTTTTTT. Complete variable domain (other parts from reference TRBV5-1 and TRBJ2-2): KAGVTQTPRYLIKTRGQQVTLSCSPISGHRSVSWYQQTPGQGLQFLFEYFSETQRNKGNFPGRFSGRQFSNSRSEMNVSTLELGDSALYLCASSPWSTGELFFGEGSRLTVL.

This chain links TRBV4-2 with TRBJ2-2; D possibly matches TRBD1 or TRBD2 (5 bases each). V dropped 1 base and J dropped 1 base, with 25 bases sitting between them. Germline V CDR1 and CDR2: LGHNA, YNFKEQ. This CDR3 spans 21 amino acids. CDR3 nucleotide sequence: TGTGCCAGCAGCCAAGGAGGTGGGGGTCTAGCCGAAGGTCTGAACACCGGGGAGCTGTTTTTT. Translating it yields CASSQGGGGLAEGLNTGELFF.

The V call is TRBV5-1, the J call TRBJ2-7, with TRBD1 matching 7 bases. Trimming cost V 4 bases and J 2 bases; bases outside gene matches: 0. CDR3 length equals 12 residues. Germline V gene sequence: CDR1 SGHRS, CDR2 YFSETQ. Here the CDR3 reads CASSGTAYEQYF. In DNA, the CDR3 is TGCGCCAGCAGCGGGACAGCCTACGAGCAGTACTTC. The full variable domain, with the rest looked up from reference TRBV5-1 and TRBJ2-7, is KAGVTQTPRYLIKTRGQQVTLSCSPISGHRSVSWYQQTPGQGLQFLFEYFSETQRNKGNFPGRFSGRQFSNSRSEMNVSTLELGDSALYLCASSGTAYEQYFGPGTRLTVT.

Concerning this clone: Other DNA sequences in the same sample also yield this CDR3. The V call is TRBV18, the J call TRBJ2-7; D gene ambiguous. V was clipped by 2 bases and J by 1 base, with 9 bases between them. Germline assignment: CDR1 KGHSH and CDR2 LQKENI. CDR3 length: 14 amino acids. This CDR3 is CASSPSQSSYEQYF. The CDR3 DNA sequence: TGTGCCAGCTCACCAAGCCAGTCGTCCTACGAGCAGTACTTC.

The CDR3, as DNA: TGTGCCAGCAGCCTATGGACTAGCGGGAGATATAATGAGCAGTTCTTC. The encoded protein is CASSLWTSGRYNEQFF. This rearrangement joins TRBV5-4 to TRBJ2-1; 13 nucleotides agree with TRBD2. The CDR3 is 16 residues long. The germline V gene encodes CDR1 SGHNT and CDR2 YYREEE (reference sequence). V lost 4 bases and J lost 7; bases outside the gene matches: 8.

CDR3 amino acids: CASSPGGRDHEQYF. As DNA, the CDR3 is TGTGCCAGCAGCCCTGGGGGCAGGGACCACGAGCAGTACTTC. The gene calls are TRBV6-4 and TRBJ2-7, with D possibly TRBD1 on 6 matching bases. The CDR3 is 14 residues long. Trimming shortened V by 6 bases and J by 5 bases, and 17 bases separated the two germline ends. CDR1 and CDR2 (germline): MRHNA, SNTAGT.

V gene TRBV5-1 combines with J gene TRBJ2-7, with a possible D match to TRBD1 (6 bases). CDR3 length equals 14 residues. The germline V gene has CDR1 SGHRS and CDR2 YFSETQ. Trimming left V 4 bases short and J 4 bases short, with 15 bases between. CDR3 nucleotide sequence: TGCGCCAGCAGCGCCCGGGACACCTTTTACGAGCAGTACTTC. Translated, it gives CASSARDTFYEQYF.